The clone carrying this T cell receptor (beta chain) was observed a handful of times. Its matching antigen is unknown. The data belong to a study of T-cell memory formation after mild COVID-19. Study context: The TCR clusters were mostly specific to one donor. General study findings and limits: CD4/CD8 balance held among clones contracting day 15 to 85, and later expanders leaned CD4+. Most CD4+ clones that shrank were in CM and EM, while CD8+ ones turned up in EMRA. Several responding clones turned up in pre-infection memory, indicating that cross-reactive memory may have taken part.

TCRdb redid the calling of the 5' RACE reads with MiXCR, one entry per CDR3 protein. Of hundreds of thousands of distinct CDR3 sequences listed, less than 25% are singletons. V was clipped by 8 bases and J by 6 bases; unmatched bases: 2. The CDR3 runs 13 residues. The V gene's germline CDR1 is SEHNR and CDR2 FQNEAQ (reference sequence). This chain joins TRBV7-9 and TRBJ2-1; 12 nucleotides align to TRBD2. Specimen: PBMCs or a T cell subset sorted from them (not recorded which). This TCR was recovered from an adult woman who had mild COVID-19 (a few samples of this study predate the infection). Cell type and time point are not known. Here the CDR3 reads CASLTSGGNEQFF. The CDR3 DNA is TGTGCCAGCTTGACTAGCGGGGGCAATGAGCAGTTCTTC.